This TCR beta chain was captured in a study of T cell responses to AZD1222 COVID-19 vaccine. Points from the study as a whole: Dominant at 160-218 and 743-854, vaccine-associated CD4 TCRs also spanned spike. Clonal diversity may have been underestimated, and the donors were mostly white British, with more females than males. Repertoires were obtained solely post-peak T cell response.

The length of the CDR3 is 12 residues. In germline, CDR1 is SQVTM, CDR2 ANQGSEA. The V end lost 7 bases, the J end lost 3 bases, and 13 bases lay between the germline ends. Note on this clone: Its antigen is not identified.

Profiling relied on immunoSEQ multiplex PCR, and the TCRdb table lists in-frame clones only, not all of them. The table includes around 150,000 clones, around 90% detected once. The V and J genes are TRBV29-1 and TRBJ2-7; perhaps D is TRBD1 or TRBD2 (5 bases each). Sequenced material: peripheral blood, taken 28 days after the second AZD1222 dose. The receptor was isolated from an adult who received the AZD1222 COVID-19 vaccine. The CDR3 DNA sequence: TGCAGCGCGGGGCAGGGTCGCTACGAGCAGTACTTC. Its protein is CSAGQGRYEQYF.